This entry lists 18 T cell receptor beta chains sequenced from one sample in a study of cytomegalovirus exposure and HLA in healthy donors. Primers for the PCR totalled 60 Vbeta and 13 Jbeta. Measured with immunoSEQ multiplex PCR; TCRdb has only the in-frame clones, and not every one. Of roughly 100,000 clones listed, 60% to 70% are singletons. Sequences were obtained from PBMCs. The receptors stem from a woman in her forties or fifties in good health and CMV-seronegative.

This clone was seen only a few times. The rearrangement links TRBV27 to TRBJ2-1; 7 nucleotides line up with TRBD1. The germline V gene has CDR1 MNHEY and CDR2 SMNVEV (reference sequence). The CDR3 loop spans 16 amino acids. With 5 bases clipped from V and 6 bases from J, the junction kept 13 bases outside the gene matches. DNA of the CDR3: TGTGCCAGCAGTCACAAGACAGGGTTGGGATTCAATGAGCAGTTCTTC. Translated: CASSHKTGLGFNEQFF.

The V gene is TRBV15, the J gene TRBJ2-2; D is unclear. CDR3 length: 14 residues. The germline V and J ends were trimmed by 2 bases and 2 bases, with 6 bases remaining between them. The germline V gene encodes CDR1 LNHNV and CDR2 YYDKDF (reference sequence). CDR3 in DNA: TGTGCCACCAGCAGACCCGGTAACACCGGGGAGCTGTTTTTT. This gives the protein CATSRPGNTGELFF. Based on the CDR3 plus reference TRBV15 and TRBJ2-2, the full variable domain is DAMVIQNPRYQVTQFGKPVTLSCSQTLNHNVMYWYQQKSSQAPKLLFHYYDKDFNNEADTPDNFQSRRPNTSFCFLDIRSPGLGDTAMYLCATSRPGNTGELFFGEGSRLTVL.

The J gene is TRBJ1-2, the V gene TRBV11-2; the D gene is possibly TRBD1 (5 bases). The V gene lost 1 base and the J gene lost 6 bases, with 9 bases spanning the gap. This CDR3 is 13 amino acids long. Germline assignment: CDR1 SGHAT and CDR2 FQNNGV. This CDR3 reads CASSLAAGNGYTF. The CDR3 DNA reads TGTGCCAGCAGCTTAGCGGCAGGGAATGGCTACACCTTC.

The chain is built from TRBV28 and TRBJ2-7; TRBD1 is a possible D gene (5 bases). Germline assignment: CDR1 MDHEN and CDR2 SYDVKM. V gave up 10 bases and J gave up 0 bases, with 13 bases separating them. The CDR3 is 13 residues long. CDR3 residues: CATLDISSYEQYF. CDR3 DNA: TGTGCCACCCTGGACATAAGCTCCTACGAGCAGTACTTC.

The V call is TRBV11-2, the J call TRBJ2-1; the D is unclear. The CDR3 totals 15 residues. CDR1 is SGHAT, CDR2 FQNNGV, per germline. V shed 0 bases and J shed 0 bases, with 6 bases lying between them. In DNA, the CDR3 is TGTGCCAGCAGCTTAGAGGCCTTCTCCTACAATGAGCAGTTCTTC. Residues: CASSLEAFSYNEQFF.

This clone was observed a single time. This rearrangement joins TRBV5-4 to TRBJ1-4, with 8 bases identical to TRBD1. The trim removed 5 bases at V and 6 bases at J, leaving 18 bases unmatched. Germline-derived CDR1 and CDR2 are SGHNT and YYREEE (reference sequence). The CDR3 totals 18 residues. The DNA for the CDR3 is TGTGCCAGCAGTTTCCGGACAGGGTCCTCCCTATCCTATGAAAAACTGTTTTTT. Translation gives CASSFRTGSSLSYEKLFF.

This clone has more than one count but fewer than ten. The chain carries TRBV30 and TRBJ2-2, with D unclear. Germline V gives CDR1 GTSNPN, CDR2 SVGIG (reference sequence). The CDR3 totals 12 residues. V was shortened by 0 bases and J by 6 bases, with 5 bases between the two germline ends. CDR3 nucleotide sequence: TGTGCCTGGAGTGTGGCCGCCGGGGAGCTGTTTTTT. This codes for CAWSVAAGELFF.

This chain joins TRBV7-2 and TRBJ2-7; D may be TRBD2 (6 bases). The ends were cut back, 1 base at V and 6 bases at J, with 10 bases in the middle. Germline V gene lookup returns CDR1 SGHTA and CDR2 FQGNSA. This CDR3 is built from 13 residues. The CDR3 reads CASSLVEGREQYF. The CDR3 bases are TGTGCCAGCAGCTTAGTGGAGGGGCGCGAGCAGTACTTC.

The V gene is TRBV12-5, the J gene TRBJ2-1; tentatively, D is TRBD2 (5 bases). V lost 1 base to trimming and J lost 3 bases, with 10 bases between them. The CDR3 contains 15 residues. CDR1 is LGHNT and CDR2 is FRNRAP in the germline V gene. CDR3 sequence (DNA): TGTGCTAGTGGTTTGGCAAACGGACTCTACAATGAGCAGTTCTTC. It is translated as CASGLANGLYNEQFF.

This clone was observed a few times. The chain links TRBV6-1 to TRBJ2-2; the D is unclear. This CDR3 is 13 amino acids long. V was cut by 5 bases and J by 1 base, with 5 bases left in between. Germline CDR1 and CDR2: MNHNS and SASEGT. The CDR3 region is CASSRVNTGELFF. In DNA form, the CDR3 reads TGTGCCAGCAGTCGCGTGAACACCGGGGAGCTGTTTTTT.

J is TRBJ2-1 and V is TRBV19; unclear D gene. The CDR3 contains 12 residues. The V gene lost 2 bases and the J gene lost 7 bases, with 6 bases spanning the gap. CDR1 is LNHDA and CDR2 is SQIVND in the germline V gene (reference sequence). The CDR3 region is CASSISTNEQFF. In DNA form, the CDR3 reads TGTGCCAGTAGTATATCGACTAATGAGCAGTTCTTC.

The chain has TRBV11-3 and TRBJ1-2, with D maybe TRBD1 (6 bases). V was pared by 4 bases and J by 7 bases, with 13 bases between. Per the germline V gene, CDR1 is SGHNT and CDR2 is YENEEA. This CDR3 has 13 amino acids. The CDR3 DNA is TGTGCCAGCAGCTACAACAGGGCCGGTGGCTACACCTTC. This codes for CASSYNRAGGYTF.

The CDR3 DNA is TGCGCCAGCAGCGGCAGGGTGGGAAGTCCCGGGGAGCTGTTTTTT. It is translated as CASSGRVGSPGELFF. J is TRBJ2-2 and V is TRBV4-1; possible D gene TRBD1, 5 bases. The CDR3 spans 15 residues. Per germline, CDR1 MGHRA and CDR2 YSYEKL. Trimming pared 5 bases from V and 6 bases from J, leaving 16 bases between.

This clone was counted only a few times. J is TRBJ2-5 and V is TRBV4-2; TRBD1 agrees at 10 bases. The CDR3 consists of 17 residues. Germline V gene lookup returns CDR1 LGHNA and CDR2 YNFKEQ. The ends lost 3 bases at V and 4 bases at J; junction bases unmatched: 11. As DNA, the CDR3 is TGTGCCAGCAGCCAGGGGGCAACCGGGACAGGGGTAGAGACCCAGTACTTC. Its translation is CASSQGATGTGVETQYF.

J is TRBJ2-3 and V is TRBV27, with 13 nucleotides matching TRBD2. The germline CDR1 and CDR2 sequences are MNHEY and SMNVEV (reference sequence). The CDR3 contains 18 residues. J was trimmed by 4 bases and V by 2 bases; bases with no gene match: 9. This chain's CDR3 is CASSLMGTSGTPPDTQYF. The CDR3 coding sequence is TGTGCCAGCAGTTTAATGGGGACTAGCGGGACCCCCCCAGATACGCAGTATTTT.

The J gene is TRBJ2-7, the V gene TRBV19; TRBD2 aligns across 8 bases. The CDR3 runs 14 residues. V trimming: 9 bases; J trimming: 3 bases; junction bases outside the gene matches: 10. The germline V gene has CDR1 LNHDA and CDR2 SQIVND (reference sequence). CDR3 nucleotides: TGTGCCAGCAAGTTGACTAGCGCCGACTACGAGCAGTACTTC. Translating gives CASKLTSADYEQYF.

V gene TRBV18 combines with J gene TRBJ2-7; 8 bases match TRBD1. CDR3 size: 13 residues. Germline lookup yields CDR1 KGHSH and CDR2 LQKENI. J was trimmed by 6 bases and V by 8 bases; bases with no gene match: 9. CDR3 loop: CASTGQGSGEQYF. The CDR3, as DNA: TGTGCCAGCACCGGACAGGGATCGGGCGAGCAGTACTTC.

V usage is TRBV10-2 and J usage is TRBJ2-1, with 9 bases matching TRBD2. The germline gives CDR1 WSHSY, CDR2 SAAADI. V was pared by 5 bases and J by 6 bases, with 5 bases of the junction left unmatched. The CDR3 contains 14 residues. The CDR3 bases are TGCGCCAGCAGTTTAGCGGGGGATAGCAATGAGCAGTTCTTC. Translating gives CASSLAGDSNEQFF.